This T cell receptor (beta chain) was sequenced for a study of TET2 disruption in CD19-targeted CAR T cells. The treatment is: autologous CTL019 cells: CD19 CAR with 4-1BB and CD3 zeta domains. A CD19 CAR with TCR zeta and 4-1BB domains was used. Leukapheresis of peripheral blood supplied the T cells used to manufacture CTL019. Sequenced by immunoSEQ multiplex PCR; TCRdb stores in-frame clones only, minus some. This sample's clone table lists roughly 1,800 clones. Germline values: CDR1 MNHEY, CDR2 SVGEGT. The CDR3 sequence is 16 residues long. Trimming stripped 4 bases from V and 4 bases from J, with 19 bases between. This clone is identified as medium-sized from frequency. What it binds is unknown. From the germline J gene comes the end of the CDR3, since the read stops 3 residues before it.

This TCR was sampled from a man between 65 and 85 years old with chronic lymphocytic leukemia. V is TRBV6-2 or TRBV6-3 and J is TRBJ1-2, with D perhaps TRBD1 (6 bases). The source was CD8+ T cells sorted from cultured blood T cells, collected for CD19 CAR T cell therapy. The covered CDR3 bases are TGTGCCAGCAGTTCCCCAACAGGGTACGGCGTCTATGGC. Translation gives CASSSPTGYGVYG. The entire CDR3 protein reads CASSSPTGYGVYGYTF.